This T cell receptor (beta chain) was documented in a study of T cells after yellow fever vaccination. CDR3 length: 16 amino acids. Germline values: CDR1 SGHVS, CDR2 FQNEAQ. Trimming pared 0 bases from V and 0 bases from J, leaving 10 bases between. TCRdb passed the 5' RACE reads through MiXCR, listing each CDR3 protein once. The sample shows more than 350,000 distinct CDR3 sequences, around a tenth of them seen only once. The chain is built from TRBV7-8 and TRBJ2-3; a possible D gene is TRBD1 (5 bases). This specimen consisted of PBMCs, obtained on the day of the first yellow fever vaccination. The source is a man aged 18 to 35 who received the YFV17D yellow fever vaccine. CDR3 region: CASSLAGAASTDTQYF. The CDR3 DNA reads TGTGCCAGCAGCTTAGCAGGGGCTGCTAGCACAGATACGCAGTATTTT. The variable domain in full, with the rest retrieved from reference TRBV7-8 and TRBJ2-3, is GAGVSQSPRYKVAKRGQDVALRCDPISGHVSLFWYQQALGQGPEFLTYFQNEAQLDKSGLPSDRFFAERPEGSVSTLKIQRTQQEDSAVYLCASSLAGAASTDTQYFGPGTRLTVL.